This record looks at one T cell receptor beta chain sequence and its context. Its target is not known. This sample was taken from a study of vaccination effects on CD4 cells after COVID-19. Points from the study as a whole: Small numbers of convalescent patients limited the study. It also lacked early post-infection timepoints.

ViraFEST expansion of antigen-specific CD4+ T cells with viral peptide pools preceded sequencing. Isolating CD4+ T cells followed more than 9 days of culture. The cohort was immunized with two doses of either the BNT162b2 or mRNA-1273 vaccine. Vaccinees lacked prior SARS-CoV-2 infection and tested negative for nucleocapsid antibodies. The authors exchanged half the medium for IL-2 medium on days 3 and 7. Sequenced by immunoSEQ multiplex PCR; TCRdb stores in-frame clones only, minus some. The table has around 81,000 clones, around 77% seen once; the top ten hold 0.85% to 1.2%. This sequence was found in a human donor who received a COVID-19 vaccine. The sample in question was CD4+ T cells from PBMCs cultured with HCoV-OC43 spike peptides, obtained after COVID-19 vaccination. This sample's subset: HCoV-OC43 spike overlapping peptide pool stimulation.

CDR3 sequence reads: CASGHPNQPQHF. CDR3 nucleotide sequence: TGTGCCAGCGGCCACCCCAATCAGCCCCAGCATTTT. This chain links TRBV12-3 or TRBV12-4 with TRBJ1-5; D remains unclear. This CDR3 has 12 residues. Between the trimmed V and J ends, which lost 8 bases and 3 bases, there was a span of 8 bases.